This TCR beta chain was recovered during a study of metastatic and nonmetastatic thyroid tumors. Study as a whole: Repertoire comparisons spanned blood and tumor or nodule tissue from malignant and benign thyroid patients. Findings and limits, study-wide: A significant increase in TCR beta diversity was reportedly seen in malignant thyroid tumors relative to benign nodules, in blood and tumor.

Each patient went into thyroid surgery without having received any treatment. Trimming took 8 bases from V and 0 from J, leaving 17 bases between them. Germline lookup yields CDR1 MNHNS and CDR2 SASEGT. CDR3 length equals 15 residues. This clone has just a few counts. Its target is unknown. Per the study methods: The authors used CDR3 differences across clinicopathological groups to build a distant-metastasis classifier for papillary thyroid cancer. Using MiXCR, TCRdb reanalyzed the PCR reads. The V and J calls follow TCRdb's processing rather than the paper's. The table lists over 15,000 clones, 29% of them singletons.

The specimen sequenced was tumor tissue. The TCR comes from a female donor with papillary thyroid cancer or a benign thyroid nodule (not recorded which). Some clones in this sample may be carry-over from other donors' samples. The chain employs TRBV6-1 and TRBJ2-7; either TRBD1 or TRBD2 may supply D (6 bases each). The CDR3 DNA sequence: TGTGCCAGCCGCCCGCCCGGGGGCTACTCCTACGAGCAGTACTTC. Protein product: CASRPPGGYSYEQYF.